This TCR beta chain was found in a study of T-cell memory formation after mild COVID-19. A 5'RACE reaction primed in the constant segment made cDNA libraries of TCR alpha and TCR beta, and these carried sample barcodes and UMIs. TCRdb redid the calling of the 5' RACE reads with MiXCR, one entry per CDR3 protein. The data hold approximately 500,000 distinct CDR3 sequences, with roughly 25% observed a single time. Study outcomes and limitations: Contracting CD8+ clones were enriched in EMRA, CD4+ mainly in CM and EM.

About this clonotype itself: The antigen remains undetermined.

Germline V gene sequence: CDR1 SGHTA, CDR2 FQGNSA. Trimming cost V 5 bases and J 2 bases, with 15 bases left between them. CDR3 length: 16 residues. The sequenced sample was PBMCs or a T cell subset sorted from them (not recorded which). The J gene is TRBJ2-2, the V gene TRBV7-2; TRBD1 is a possible D gene (5 bases). The source of this sequence is an adult woman who had mild COVID-19 (a few samples of this study predate the infection). Cell type and time point are not known. DNA for the CDR3: TGTGCCAGCAGCCTTGCAGGGTCCATCAACACCGGGGAGCTGTTTTTT. This translates into CASSLAGSINTGELFF.